The subject of this entry is one T cell receptor beta chain. Its cognate antigen is unknown. This sample is part of a study of cytomegalovirus exposure and HLA in healthy donors. Study context: Membership in the Caucasian-associated ancestry cluster was found for about four fifths of around 380 genotyped donors.

General observations from the study: A later analysis found common viral pathogens apparently linked to several of the most significant clusters.

Primers included in the PCR were 60 Vbeta and 13 Jbeta primers. Libraries were prepared by immunoSEQ multiplex PCR; TCRdb keeps only in-frame clonotypes and omits some of them. This sample has roughly 89,000 clones, with around 80% found just once. With 2 bases removed from V and 4 bases from J, the gap between germline ends came to 14 bases. This CDR3 region has 16 residues. CDR1 is SGHTA, CDR2 FQGTGA, per germline. The clonotype was recovered from a man between 18 and 35 years old in good health and CMV-seronegative. This chain connects TRBV7-3 to TRBJ2-2, with a possible D match to TRBD2 (6 bases). Sequenced input: PBMCs. Here the CDR3 DNA reads TGTGCCAGCAGCTTAGGGGGGAAAGTGCCCACCGGGGAGCTGTTTTTT. This translates into CASSLGGKVPTGELFF.